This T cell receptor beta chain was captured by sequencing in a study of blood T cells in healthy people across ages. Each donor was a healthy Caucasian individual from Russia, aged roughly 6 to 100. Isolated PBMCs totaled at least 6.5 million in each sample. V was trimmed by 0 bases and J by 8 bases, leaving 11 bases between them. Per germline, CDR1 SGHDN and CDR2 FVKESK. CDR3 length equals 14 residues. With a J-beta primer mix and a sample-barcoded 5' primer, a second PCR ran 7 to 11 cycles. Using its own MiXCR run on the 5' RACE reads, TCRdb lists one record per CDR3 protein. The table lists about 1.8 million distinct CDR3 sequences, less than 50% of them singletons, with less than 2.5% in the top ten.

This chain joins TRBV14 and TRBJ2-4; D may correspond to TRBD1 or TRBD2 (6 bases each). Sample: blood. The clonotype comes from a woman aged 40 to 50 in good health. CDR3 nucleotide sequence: TGTGCCAGCAGCCAAGAGGGTCGGGGGCACATTCAGTACTTC. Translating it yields CASSQEGRGHIQYF.